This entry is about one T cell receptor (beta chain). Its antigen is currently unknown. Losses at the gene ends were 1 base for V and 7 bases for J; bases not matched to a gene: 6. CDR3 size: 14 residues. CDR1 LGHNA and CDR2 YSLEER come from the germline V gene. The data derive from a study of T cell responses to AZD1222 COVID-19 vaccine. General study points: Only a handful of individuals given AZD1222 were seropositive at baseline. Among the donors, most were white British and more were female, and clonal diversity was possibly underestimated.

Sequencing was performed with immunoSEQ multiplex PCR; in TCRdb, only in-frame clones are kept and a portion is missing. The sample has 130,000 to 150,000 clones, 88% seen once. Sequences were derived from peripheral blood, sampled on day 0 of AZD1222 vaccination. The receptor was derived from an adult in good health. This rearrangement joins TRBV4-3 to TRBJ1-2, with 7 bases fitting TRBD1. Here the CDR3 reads CASSQAGQEFGYTF. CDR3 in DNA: TGCGCCAGCAGCCAAGCTGGACAGGAGTTTGGCTACACCTTC.